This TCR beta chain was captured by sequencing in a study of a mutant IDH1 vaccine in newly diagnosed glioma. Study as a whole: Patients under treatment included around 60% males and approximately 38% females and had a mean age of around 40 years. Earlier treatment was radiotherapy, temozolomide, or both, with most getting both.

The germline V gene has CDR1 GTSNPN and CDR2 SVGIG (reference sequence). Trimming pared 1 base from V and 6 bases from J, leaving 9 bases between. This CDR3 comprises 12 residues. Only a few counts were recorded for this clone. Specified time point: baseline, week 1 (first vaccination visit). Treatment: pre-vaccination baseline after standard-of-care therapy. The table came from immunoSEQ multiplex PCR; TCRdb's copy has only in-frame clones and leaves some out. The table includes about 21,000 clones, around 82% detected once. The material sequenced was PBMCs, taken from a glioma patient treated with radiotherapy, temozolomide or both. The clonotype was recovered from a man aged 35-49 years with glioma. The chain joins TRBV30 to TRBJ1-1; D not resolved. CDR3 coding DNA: TGTGCCTGGAGTGACGGACGTTCTGAAGCTTTCTTT. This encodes CAWSDGRSEAFF. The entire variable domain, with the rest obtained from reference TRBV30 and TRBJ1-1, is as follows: SQTIHQWPATLVQPVGSPLSLECTVEGTSNPNLYWYRQAAGRGLQLLFYSVGIGQISSEVPQNLSASRPQDRQFILSSKKLLLSDSGFYLCAWSDGRSEAFFGQGTRLTVV.